The source of this TCR beta chain is a study of PD-1 blockade in classical Hodgkin lymphoma. Study-level points and caveats: Factors driving the repertoire differences, possibly disease activity or prior therapy, remain undefined. CD8+ TCR diversity did not rise significantly by C4D1, unlike CD4+.

TCRdb's copy holds only in-frame clones and misses some; the assay was immunoSEQ multiplex PCR. The table has 100,000 or so clones, about 92% seen once. This clone was observed a single time. The antigen is unknown. Time point meaning: cycle 4 day 1 (C4D1), after 5 to 7 weeks of nivolumab. Each and every patient relapsed after autologous stem cell transplantation, and patients got differing brentuximab vedotin exposure. The CDR3 runs to 13 residues. The V and J ends lost 3 bases and 6 bases respectively, with 9 bases between them. Germline V lookup: CDR1 MDHEN, CDR2 SYDVKM. Sequenced material: peripheral blood mononuclear cells (PBMCs), taken before the fourth cycle of nivolumab. This sequence joins TRBV28 and TRBJ1-5, with D tentatively TRBD1 (5 bases). This receptor was identified in a human donor with classical Hodgkin lymphoma. As DNA, the CDR3 is TGTGCCAGCAGTTTCCCCAGGGTTCAGCCCCAGCATTTT. Its protein product is CASSFPRVQPQHF.